The present T cell receptor (beta chain) was sequenced within a study of cytomegalovirus exposure and HLA in healthy donors. Study conclusions and caveats: Prior analysis indicated that the majority of TCR beta V segments exhibited productivity approximately 87% or approximately 30% of the time. Some V segments, including TRBV6-2 and TRBV6-3, were excluded as indistinguishable.

Points on this clone: Its target is not known.

Researchers ran the PCR with 60 Vbeta and 13 Jbeta primers. TCRdb's table, derived via immunoSEQ multiplex PCR, lists solely in-frame clones and lacks some. The repertoire has more than 95,000 clones, about 73% of them found once; the top ten carry roughly 4%. Each donor was nominally healthy when sampled (though unrecorded immune exposures were likely). Germline V gene lookup returns CDR1 SQVTM and CDR2 ANQGSEA. The CDR3 consists of 14 residues. V shed 4 bases and J 3 bases; nucleotides not matched to a gene: 8. Sequenced input: PBMCs. This sequence originates from a woman aged 50 to 60 in good health and CMV-seropositive. The chain combines TRBV29-1 with TRBJ2-7; the match to TRBD1 covers 8 bases. The CDR3 nucleotides are TGCAGCGTTGGCGGGGCAGGGGGCGGCTACGAGCAGTACTTC. This codes for CSVGGAGGGYEQYF.